The clone carrying this T cell receptor beta chain has ten or more counts. These data originate in a study of neurological immune-mediated disorders. Germline CDR1 is SGHNT and CDR2 is YYREEE (reference sequence). With 0 bases removed from V and 3 bases from J, the gap between germline ends came to 9 bases. The CDR3 totals 14 residues. TCRdb used MiXCR to reprocess the 5' RACE reads, holding one entry per CDR3 protein. Found here are about 50,000 distinct CDR3 sequences, about 3.7% of them singletons; the top ten hold 5.5% to 6.5%. The chain combines TRBV5-4 with TRBJ1-1; no clear D. The specimen was PBMCs. This sequence was found in a man aged 35 to 55 with multiple sclerosis. The CDR3 is CASSLGGGYTEAFF. Written as DNA, the CDR3 is TGTGCCAGCAGCTTGGGGGGAGGTTACACTGAAGCTTTCTTT.